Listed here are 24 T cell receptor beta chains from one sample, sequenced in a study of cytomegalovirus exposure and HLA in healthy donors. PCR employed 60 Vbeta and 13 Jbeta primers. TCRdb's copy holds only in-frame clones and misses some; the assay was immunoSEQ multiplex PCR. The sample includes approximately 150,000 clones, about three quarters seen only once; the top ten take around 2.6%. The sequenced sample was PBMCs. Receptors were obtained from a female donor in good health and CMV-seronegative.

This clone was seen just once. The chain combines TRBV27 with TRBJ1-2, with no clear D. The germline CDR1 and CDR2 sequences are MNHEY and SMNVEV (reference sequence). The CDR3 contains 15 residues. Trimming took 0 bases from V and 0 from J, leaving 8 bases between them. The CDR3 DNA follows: TGTGCCAGCAGTTTATCAAGGAGGGCTAACTATGGCTACACCTTC. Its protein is CASSLSRRANYGYTF.

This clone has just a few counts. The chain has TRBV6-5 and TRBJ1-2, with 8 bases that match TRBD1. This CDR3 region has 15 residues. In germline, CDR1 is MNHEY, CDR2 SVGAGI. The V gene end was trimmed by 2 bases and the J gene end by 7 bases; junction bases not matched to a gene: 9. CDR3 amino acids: CASSYGDRSFIGYTF. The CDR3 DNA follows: TGTGCCAGCAGTTACGGGGACAGGAGTTTTATTGGCTACACCTTC.

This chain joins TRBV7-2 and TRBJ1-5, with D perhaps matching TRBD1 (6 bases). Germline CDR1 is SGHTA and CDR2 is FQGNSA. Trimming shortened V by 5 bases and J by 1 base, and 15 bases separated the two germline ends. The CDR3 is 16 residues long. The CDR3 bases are TGTGCCAGCAGCCCCGGGGGGCCCGTGAGCAATCAGCCCCAGCATTTT. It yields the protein CASSPGGPVSNQPQHF. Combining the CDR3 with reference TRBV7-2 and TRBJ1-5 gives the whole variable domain GAGVSQSPSNKVTEKGKDVELRCDPISGHTALYWYRQSLGQGLEFLIYFQGNSAPDKSGLPSDRFSAERTGGSVSTLTIQRTQQEDSAVYLCASSPGGPVSNQPQHFGDGTRLSIL.

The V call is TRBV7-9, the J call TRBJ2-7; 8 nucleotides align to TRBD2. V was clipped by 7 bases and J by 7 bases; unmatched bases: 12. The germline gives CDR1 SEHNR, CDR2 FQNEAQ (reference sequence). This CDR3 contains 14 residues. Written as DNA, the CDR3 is TGTGCCAGCAACAAAGAGGGACTAGGTGTGGAGCAGTACTTC. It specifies CASNKEGLGVEQYF. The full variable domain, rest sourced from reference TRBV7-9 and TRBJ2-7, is DTGVSQNPRHKITKRGQNVTFRCDPISEHNRLYWYRQTLGQGPEFLTYFQNEAQLEKSRLLSDRFSAERPKGSFSTLEIQRTEQGDSAMYLCASNKEGLGVEQYFGPGTRLTVT.

CDR3 region: CASSQDGVGVPNSPLHF. The CDR3 DNA reads TGCGCCAGCAGCCAAGATGGAGTTGGAGTGCCTAATTCACCCCTCCACTTT. This chain uses TRBV4-1 with TRBJ1-6, with D hard to call. The CDR3 is made up of 17 amino acids. CDR1 and CDR2 (germline): MGHRA, YSYEKL. The V and J ends lost 0 bases and 6 bases respectively, with 15 bases between them.

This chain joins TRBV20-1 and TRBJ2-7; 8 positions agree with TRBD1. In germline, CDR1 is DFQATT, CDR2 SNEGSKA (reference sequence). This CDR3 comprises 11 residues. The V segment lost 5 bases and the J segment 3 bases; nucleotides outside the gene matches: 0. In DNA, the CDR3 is TGCAGTGCTGACAGGGGCTACGAGCAGTACTTC. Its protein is CSADRGYEQYF.

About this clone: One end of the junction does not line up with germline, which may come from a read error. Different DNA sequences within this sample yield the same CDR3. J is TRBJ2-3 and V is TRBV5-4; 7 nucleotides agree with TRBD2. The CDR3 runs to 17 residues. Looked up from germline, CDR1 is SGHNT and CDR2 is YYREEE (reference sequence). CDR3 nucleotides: TGTGCCAGCAGCTTGGGGGGAGGGAACAGGCCCACGGATACGCAATATTTT. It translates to CASSLGGGNRPTDTQYF.

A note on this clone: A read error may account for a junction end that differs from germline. The CDR3 here is CASSKIQGGAPVMVF. The DNA of the CDR3 is TGTGCCAGCAGCAAGATCCAAGGGGGTGCCCCTGTAATGGTTTTT. The chain couples TRBV7-2 to TRBJ1-4, with D maybe TRBD1 (6 bases). The CDR3 consists of 15 residues. Germline CDR1 SGHTA, CDR2 FQGNSA.

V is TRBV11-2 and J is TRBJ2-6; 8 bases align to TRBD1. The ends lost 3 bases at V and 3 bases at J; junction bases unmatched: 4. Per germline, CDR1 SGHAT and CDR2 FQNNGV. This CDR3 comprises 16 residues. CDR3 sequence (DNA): TGTGCCAGCAGCTTCAGGACAGGGCTTGGGGCCAACGTCCTGACTTTC. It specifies CASSFRTGLGANVLTF. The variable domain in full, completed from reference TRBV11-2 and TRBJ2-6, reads EAGVAQSPRYKIIEKRQSVAFWCNPISGHATLYWYQQILGQGPKLLIQFQNNGVVDDSQLPKDRFSAERLKGVDSTLKIQPAKLEDSAVYLCASSFRTGLGANVLTFGAGSRLTVL.

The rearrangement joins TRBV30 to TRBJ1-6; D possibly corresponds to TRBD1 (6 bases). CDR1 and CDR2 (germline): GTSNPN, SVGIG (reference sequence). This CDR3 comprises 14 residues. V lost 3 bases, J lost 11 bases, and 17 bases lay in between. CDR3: CAWSPGQRRAPLHF. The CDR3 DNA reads TGTGCCTGGAGCCCAGGACAGCGGCGGGCACCCCTCCACTTT.

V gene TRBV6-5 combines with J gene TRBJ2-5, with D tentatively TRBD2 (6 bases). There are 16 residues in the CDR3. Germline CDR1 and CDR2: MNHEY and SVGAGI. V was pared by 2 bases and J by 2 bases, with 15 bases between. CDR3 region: CASSYTSGGMQETQYF. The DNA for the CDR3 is TGTGCCAGCAGTTACACATCCGGCGGGATGCAAGAGACCCAGTACTTC.

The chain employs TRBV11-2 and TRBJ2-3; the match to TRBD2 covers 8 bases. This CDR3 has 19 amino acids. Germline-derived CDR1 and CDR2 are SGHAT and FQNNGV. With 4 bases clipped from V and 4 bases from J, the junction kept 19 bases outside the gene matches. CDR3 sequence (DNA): TGTGCCAGCAGCTCAAAAGGGACTAGTCTATTTGCAGGGGCAGATACGCAGTATTTT. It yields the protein CASSSKGTSLFAGADTQYF.

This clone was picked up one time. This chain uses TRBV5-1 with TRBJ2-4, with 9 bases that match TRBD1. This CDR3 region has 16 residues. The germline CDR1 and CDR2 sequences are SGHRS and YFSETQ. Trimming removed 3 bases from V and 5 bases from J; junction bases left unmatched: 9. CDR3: CASSYGQGKRENIQYF. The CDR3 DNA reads TGCGCCAGCAGCTATGGACAGGGGAAGAGGGAAAACATTCAGTACTTC.

CDR3 nucleotides: TGTGCCAGCAGTTACTCGGTCAATCGGGGCTACACCTTC. Translation gives CASSYSVNRGYTF. V usage is TRBV6-5 and J usage is TRBJ1-2; D is uncertain. Per germline, CDR1 MNHEY and CDR2 SVGAGI. V was trimmed by 0 bases and J by 8 bases, leaving 10 bases between them. CDR3 length: 13 residues.

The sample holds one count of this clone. The CDR3 spells CASSRRESYNEQFF. Written as DNA, the CDR3 is TGTGCCAGCAGTAGGCGGGAGAGCTACAATGAGCAGTTCTTC. This chain links TRBV25-1 with TRBJ2-1, with 7 bases that match TRBD2. Germline-derived CDR1 and CDR2 are MGHDK and SYGVNS. This CDR3 has 14 residues. The J segment lost 3 bases and the V segment lost 5 bases, leaving 4 bases of the junction unmatched.

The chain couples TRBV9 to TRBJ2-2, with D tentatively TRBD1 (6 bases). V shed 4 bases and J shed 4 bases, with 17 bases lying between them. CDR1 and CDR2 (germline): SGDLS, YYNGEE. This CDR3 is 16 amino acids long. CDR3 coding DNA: TGTGCCAGCAGCAACCCGGCAGGGGTCACCACCGGGGAGCTGTTTTTT. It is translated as CASSNPAGVTTGELFF.

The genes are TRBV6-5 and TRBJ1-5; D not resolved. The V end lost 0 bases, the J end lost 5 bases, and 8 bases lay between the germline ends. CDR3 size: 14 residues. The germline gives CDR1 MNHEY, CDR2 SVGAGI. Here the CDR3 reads CASSYSWGDQPQHF. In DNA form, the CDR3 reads TGTGCCAGCAGTTACTCGTGGGGAGATCAGCCCCAGCATTTT.

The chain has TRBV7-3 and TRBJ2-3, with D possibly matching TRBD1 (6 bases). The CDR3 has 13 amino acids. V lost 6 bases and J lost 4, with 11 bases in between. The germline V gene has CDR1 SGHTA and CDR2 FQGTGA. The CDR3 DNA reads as TGTGCCAGCAGTTCACAGGGACCAGATACGCAGTATTTT. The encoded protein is CASSSQGPDTQYF.

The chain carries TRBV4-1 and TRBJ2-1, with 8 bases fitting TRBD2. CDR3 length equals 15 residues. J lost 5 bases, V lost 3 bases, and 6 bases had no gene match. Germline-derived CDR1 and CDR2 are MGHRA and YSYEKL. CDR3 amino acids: CASSQRDGRDNEQFF. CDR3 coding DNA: TGCGCCAGCAGCCAGAGAGACGGGAGGGACAATGAGCAGTTCTTC.

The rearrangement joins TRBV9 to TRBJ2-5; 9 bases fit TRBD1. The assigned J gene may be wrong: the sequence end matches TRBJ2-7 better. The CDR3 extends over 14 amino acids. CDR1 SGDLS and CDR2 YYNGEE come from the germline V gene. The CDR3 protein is CASSVTGGPYEQYF. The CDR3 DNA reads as TGTGCCAGCAGCGTGACAGGGGGGCCCTACGAGCAGTACTTC.

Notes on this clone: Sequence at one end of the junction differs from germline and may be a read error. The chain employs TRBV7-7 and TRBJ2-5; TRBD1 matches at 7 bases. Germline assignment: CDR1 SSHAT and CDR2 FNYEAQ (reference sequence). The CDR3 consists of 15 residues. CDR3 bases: TGTGCTAGCAGCGTGACAGGGATACCCCAAGAGACCCAGTACTTC. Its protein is CASSVTGIPQETQYF.

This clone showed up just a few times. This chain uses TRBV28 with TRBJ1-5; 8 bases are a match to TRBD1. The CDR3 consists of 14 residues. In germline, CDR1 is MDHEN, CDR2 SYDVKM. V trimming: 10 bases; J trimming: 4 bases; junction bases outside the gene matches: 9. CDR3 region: CATSEQGANQPQHF. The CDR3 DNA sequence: TGTGCCACCTCGGAGCAGGGGGCAAATCAGCCCCAGCATTTT.

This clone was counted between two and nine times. The CDR3 region has the DNA TGTGCCAGCAGTTACGCGGGGTACGGGTCACCCCTCCACTTT. Its protein is CASSYAGYGSPLHF. V and J are TRBV6-6 and TRBJ1-6; D gene ambiguous. Germline V gene sequence: CDR1 MNHNY, CDR2 SVGAGI (reference sequence). V lost 2 bases, J lost 10 bases, and 12 bases lay in between. The CDR3 sequence is 14 residues long.

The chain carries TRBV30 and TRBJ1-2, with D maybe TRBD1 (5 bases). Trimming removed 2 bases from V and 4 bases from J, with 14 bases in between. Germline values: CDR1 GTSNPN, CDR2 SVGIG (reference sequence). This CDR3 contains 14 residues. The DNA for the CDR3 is TGTGCCTGGAGTAACTCAACAGGCTCCTATGGCTACACCTTC. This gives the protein CAWSNSTGSYGYTF.